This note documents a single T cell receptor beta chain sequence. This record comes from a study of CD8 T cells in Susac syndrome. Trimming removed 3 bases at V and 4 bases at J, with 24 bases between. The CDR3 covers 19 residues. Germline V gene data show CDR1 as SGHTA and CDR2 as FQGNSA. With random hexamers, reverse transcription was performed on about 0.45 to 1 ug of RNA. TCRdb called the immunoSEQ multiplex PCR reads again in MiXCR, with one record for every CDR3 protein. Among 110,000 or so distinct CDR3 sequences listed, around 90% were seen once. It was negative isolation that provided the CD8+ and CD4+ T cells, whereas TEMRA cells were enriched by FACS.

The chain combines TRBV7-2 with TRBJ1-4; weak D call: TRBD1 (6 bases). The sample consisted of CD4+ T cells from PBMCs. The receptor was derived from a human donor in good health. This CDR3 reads CASSFNRAHQGPNNEKLFF. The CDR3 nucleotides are TGTGCCAGCAGCTTTAACAGGGCCCATCAAGGACCCAATAATGAAAAACTGTTTTTT.